The clone carrying this TCR beta chain was counted between two and nine times. This sample was taken from a study of cytomegalovirus exposure and HLA in healthy donors. The PCR was carried out with 60 Vbeta primers and 13 Jbeta primers. Produced via immunoSEQ multiplex PCR; TCRdb's table is partial and in-frame only. The table has 100,000 to 150,000 clones, approximately 80% seen once. This CDR3 spans 16 amino acids. Germline CDR1 SGDLS, CDR2 YYNGEE. Germline trimming cut 4 bases from V and 2 bases from J; bases unmatched to any gene: 8. The TCR was taken from a man aged 45-65 years in good health and CMV-seropositive. The sample comprised PBMCs. The chain links TRBV9 to TRBJ1-1, with TRBD1 matching over 10 bases. The CDR3 DNA is TGTGCCAGCAGCACACCACGGACAGGGGGAAACACTGAAGCTTTCTTT. Its protein product is CASSTPRTGGNTEAFF.